This entry lists 29 T cell receptor beta chains sequenced from one sample in a study of T cell changes during pregnancy in multiple sclerosis. The data were produced by immunoSEQ multiplex PCR, yet TCRdb's version contains in-frame clones alone and is incomplete. The data show about 33,000 clones, with 90% seen just once and roughly 0.45% held by the top ten. This specimen consisted of CD4+ T cells from peripheral blood mononuclear cells, obtained in the second trimester of pregnancy. The receptors stem from a female donor in good health, enrolled as a control in a pregnancy study.

J is TRBJ2-2 and V is TRBV7-2, with D uncertain. Trimming cost V 6 bases and J 8 bases, with 10 bases left between them. CDR1 SGHTA and CDR2 FQGNSA come from the germline V gene. The CDR3 sequence is 12 residues long. Written as DNA, the CDR3 is TGTGCCAGCAGTCCTCTCCTAGGGGAGCTGTTTTTT. This codes for CASSPLLGELFF. Variable domain in full (rest from reference TRBV7-2 and TRBJ2-2): GAGVSQSPSNKVTEKGKDVELRCDPISGHTALYWYRQSLGQGLEFLIYFQGNSAPDKSGLPSDRFSAERTGGSVSTLTIQRTQQEDSAVYLCASSPLLGELFFGEGSRLTVL.

V gene TRBV5-4 combines with J gene TRBJ2-7, with TRBD1 matching 8 bases. J lost 5 bases, V lost 1 base, and 14 bases had no gene match. This CDR3 is built from 17 residues. CDR1 is SGHNT, CDR2 YYREEE, per germline (reference sequence). The CDR3 reads CASSLTNRWTGSHEQYF. CDR3 sequence (DNA): TGTGCCAGCAGCTTGACAAATCGTTGGACAGGGAGCCACGAGCAGTACTTC.

The gene calls are TRBV6-1 and TRBJ1-2, with 9 bases aligning to TRBD1. The CDR3 totals 14 residues. J was trimmed by 2 bases and V by 4 bases; bases with no gene match: 2. Germline assignment: CDR1 MNHNS and CDR2 SASEGT. This CDR3 reads CASSAGTGNYGYTF. DNA for the CDR3: TGTGCCAGCAGTGCTGGGACAGGGAACTATGGCTACACCTTC.

A single count supports this clone. The rearrangement joins TRBV5-1 to TRBJ2-2, with 10 bases identical to TRBD2. Germline V gene lookup returns CDR1 SGHRS and CDR2 YFSETQ. V was clipped by 1 base and J by 6 bases; unmatched bases: 6. The CDR3 extends over 16 amino acids. This CDR3 is CASSLKLAGEAGELFF. CDR3 DNA sequence: TGCGCCAGCAGCTTGAAGCTAGCGGGAGAGGCCGGGGAGCTGTTTTTT.

This clone is a singleton in its sample. This sequence joins TRBV10-2 and TRBJ2-7; TRBD2 matches at 10 bases. In germline, CDR1 is WSHSY, CDR2 SAAADI. V was clipped by 6 bases and J by 6 bases; unmatched bases: 8. The CDR3 sequence is 14 residues long. CDR3 in amino acids: CASRAGGPNGEQYF. In nucleotides, the CDR3 is TGCGCCAGCAGAGCGGGGGGGCCGAACGGCGAGCAGTACTTC.

The V call is TRBV6-1, the J call TRBJ1-6; D is perhaps TRBD1 (6 bases). V lost 9 bases and J lost 9, with 9 bases in between. CDR1 and CDR2 from the germline V gene are MNHNS and SASEGT. This CDR3 has 11 amino acids. The CDR3 loop is CARGAGSPLHF. The CDR3 DNA is TGTGCCAGGGGGGCAGGTTCACCCCTCCACTTT.

V and J are TRBV6-5 and TRBJ1-3, with 8 bases identical to TRBD1. The trim removed 5 bases at V and 2 bases at J, leaving 2 bases unmatched. Germline CDR1 MNHEY, CDR2 SVGAGI. CDR3 length equals 14 residues. The CDR3 bases are TGTGCCAGCAGTACAGGGGGAACTGGAAACACCATATATTTT. Its protein product is CASSTGGTGNTIYF.

V and J are TRBV4-2 and TRBJ1-4; D is perhaps TRBD1 (5 bases). V lost 1 base, J lost 4 bases, and 13 bases lay in between. The CDR3 is 16 residues long. The germline gives CDR1 LGHNA, CDR2 YNFKEQ. This chain's CDR3 is CASSQGGATVNEKLFF. CDR3 in DNA: TGTGCCAGCAGCCAAGGGGGCGCGACAGTTAATGAAAAACTGTTTTTT.

This clone was seen a single time. J is TRBJ1-6 and V is TRBV6-5; TRBD1 agrees at 7 bases. The ends lost 5 bases at V and 5 bases at J; junction bases unmatched: 3. The CDR3 is 14 amino acids. Germline assignment: CDR1 MNHEY and CDR2 SVGAGI. CDR3 loop: CASSIGGNNSPLHF. As DNA, the CDR3 is TGTGCCAGCAGTATAGGGGGCAATAATTCACCCCTCCACTTT.

The chain recombines TRBV27 with TRBJ2-2, with 15 bases identical to TRBD2. The CDR3 spans 19 residues. Trimming cost V 5 bases and J 5 bases; bases outside gene matches: 12. Germline-derived CDR1 and CDR2 are MNHEY and SMNVEV (reference sequence). CDR3 in amino acids: CASSPIGLAGGPGTGELFF. CDR3 nucleotides: TGTGCCAGCAGTCCCATCGGACTAGCGGGAGGGCCGGGTACCGGGGAGCTGTTTTTT.

The count of this clone is one. The chain employs TRBV14 and TRBJ2-1, with 8 bases aligning to TRBD2. The ends lost 4 bases at V and 3 bases at J; junction bases unmatched: 8. This CDR3 spans 16 amino acids. The germline CDR1 and CDR2 sequences are SGHDN and FVKESK. Here the CDR3 DNA reads TGTGCCAGCAGCCGCCTGGGGACTAGTCTCTACAATGAGCAGTTCTTC. Protein: CASSRLGTSLYNEQFF.

This chain connects TRBV25-1 to TRBJ1-6; D gene uncertain. The CDR3 is made up of 15 amino acids. Germline V gene sequence: CDR1 MGHDK, CDR2 SYGVNS. Trimming took 0 bases from V and 7 from J, leaving 10 bases between them. CDR3 in amino acids: CASSEYQTSNSPLHF. The CDR3 DNA reads as TGTGCCAGCAGTGAATACCAGACAAGCAATTCACCCCTCCACTTT.

The chain carries TRBV7-2 and TRBJ2-2, with D possibly being TRBD2 (5 bases). Trimming shortened V by 5 bases and J by 6 bases, and 13 bases separated the two germline ends. Germline values: CDR1 SGHTA, CDR2 FQGNSA. CDR3 size: 14 residues. The CDR3 region is CASSKTSSPGELFF. DNA of the CDR3: TGTGCCAGCAGCAAGACTTCTAGCCCCGGGGAGCTGTTTTTT.

V gene TRBV18 combines with J gene TRBJ2-3; D uncertain. V was clipped by 3 bases and J by 3 bases, with 4 bases between them. This CDR3 is built from 12 residues. Germline lookup yields CDR1 KGHSH and CDR2 LQKENI. The CDR3 coding sequence is TGTGCCAGCTCACCCGGTACAGATACGCAGTATTTT. Translation gives CASSPGTDTQYF.

V and J are TRBV6-1 and TRBJ2-7; 10 bases line up with TRBD2. CDR3 size: 14 residues. In germline, CDR1 is MNHNS, CDR2 SASEGT. V shed 5 bases, J shed 3 bases, and the junction held 4 bases outside the gene matches. The CDR3: CASSSQRGGYEQYF. The CDR3 DNA reads TGTGCCAGCAGTTCGCAGCGGGGGGGCTACGAGCAGTACTTC.

The rearrangement joins TRBV7-8 to TRBJ2-7, with no clear D. Trimming stripped 1 base from V and 5 bases from J, with 12 bases between. The CDR3 extends over 14 amino acids. The germline gives CDR1 SGHVS, CDR2 FQNEAQ. The CDR3 sequence: CASSLVELSNEQYF. The CDR3 nucleotides read TGTGCCAGCAGCTTAGTGGAGTTAAGTAACGAGCAGTACTTC. The variable domain in full, completed from reference TRBV7-8 and TRBJ2-7, reads GAGVSQSPRYKVAKRGQDVALRCDPISGHVSLFWYQQALGQGPEFLTYFQNEAQLDKSGLPSDRFFAERPEGSVSTLKIQRTQQEDSAVYLCASSLVELSNEQYFGPGTRLTVT.

The chain combines TRBV5-8 with TRBJ1-1, with TRBD1 matching 7 bases. This CDR3 has 14 amino acids. Looked up from germline, CDR1 is SGHTS and CDR2 is YDEGEE. J gave up 1 base and V 6 bases, and 6 bases lay outside the gene matches. The CDR3 sequence: CASIQGVTNTEAFF. CDR3 bases: TGTGCCAGCATCCAGGGGGTAACGAACACTGAAGCTTTCTTT. Supplemented by reference TRBV5-8 and TRBJ1-1, the full variable domain reads EAGVTQSPTHLIKTRGQQATLRCSPISGHTSVYWYQQALGLGLQFLLWYDEGEERNRGNFPPRFSGRQFPNYSSELNVNALELEDSALYLCASIQGVTNTEAFFGQGTRLTVV.

The chain joins TRBV6-6 to TRBJ1-2; a weak D match, TRBD1 (5 bases). The CDR3 length is 14 residues. The V and J ends lost 6 bases and 8 bases respectively, with 19 bases between them. Germline CDR1 is MNHNY and CDR2 is SVGAGI (reference sequence). In nucleotides, the CDR3 is TGTGCCAGCAGCCCCGGGGGGGGGTCATACGGCTACACCTTC. Its protein product is CASSPGGGSYGYTF.

The gene calls are TRBV9 and TRBJ2-1, with TRBD2 matching over 12 bases. The CDR3 is 16 amino acids. Germline V gene sequence: CDR1 SGDLS, CDR2 YYNGEE. With V trimmed by 0 bases and J by 3 bases, 1 base remained unmatched. The CDR3, as DNA: TGTGCCAGCAGCGTAGGGGGACTAGCGGGCTACAATGAGCAGTTCTTC. The encoded protein is CASSVGGLAGYNEQFF.

This chain links TRBV27 with TRBJ1-2; no definite D call. Trimming shortened V by 2 bases and J by 0 bases, and 10 bases separated the two germline ends. This CDR3 has 15 residues. From germline, CDR1 is MNHEY and CDR2 SMNVEV (reference sequence). CDR3 loop: CASSLGLSTNYGYTF. CDR3 nucleotides: TGTGCCAGCAGTTTAGGTTTATCTACTAACTATGGCTACACCTTC.

This chain connects TRBV2 to TRBJ2-4; D gene ambiguous. V was trimmed by 0 bases and J by 0 bases, leaving 9 bases between them. The germline V gene encodes CDR1 SNHLY and CDR2 FYNNEI. The CDR3 totals 16 residues. CDR3 in DNA: TGTGCCAGCAGTGAAGCGCTTAGAGGAGCCAAAAACATTCAGTACTTC. Its protein product is CASSEALRGAKNIQYF. Full variable domain (remainder filled in from reference TRBV2 and TRBJ2-4): EPEVTQTPSHQVTQMGQEVILRCVPISNHLYFYWYRQILGQKVEFLVSFYNNEISEKSEIFDDQFSVERPDGSNFTLKIRSTKLEDSAMYFCASSEALRGAKNIQYFGAGTRLSVL.

The chain has TRBV18 and TRBJ1-1; perhaps TRBD1 as D (5 bases). Trimming removed 6 bases from V and 0 bases from J, with 14 bases in between. This CDR3 contains 15 residues. Per germline, CDR1 KGHSH and CDR2 LQKENI. The CDR3 bases are TGTGCCAGCTCGCCTAACCAGGGTATGAACACTGAAGCTTTCTTT. It codes for CASSPNQGMNTEAFF.

This rearrangement joins TRBV7-9 to TRBJ2-7; 15 nucleotides line up with TRBD2. The CDR3 totals 16 residues. Germline CDR1 is SEHNR and CDR2 is FQNEAQ (reference sequence). V was clipped by 5 bases and J by 7 bases; unmatched bases: 9. The CDR3 reads CASSAGLAGGPGEQYF. CDR3 nucleotide sequence: TGTGCCAGCAGCGCTGGACTAGCGGGAGGGCCGGGGGAGCAGTACTTC.

The chain employs TRBV19 and TRBJ2-2; 7 positions agree with TRBD1. J was trimmed by 3 bases and V by 5 bases; bases with no gene match: 9. The CDR3 is made up of 16 amino acids. CDR1 and CDR2 from the germline V gene are LNHDA and SQIVND (reference sequence). As DNA, the CDR3 is TGTGCCAGTAGTCCCCAACAGGGGCGAGACACCGGGGAGCTGTTTTTT. Translated: CASSPQQGRDTGELFF.

This clone was counted between two and nine times. V usage is TRBV19 and J usage is TRBJ2-2; D is uncertain. The CDR3 is made up of 13 amino acids. Germline CDR1 and CDR2: LNHDA and SQIVND (reference sequence). V shed 3 bases and J shed 1 base, with 3 bases lying between them. CDR3 in amino acids: CASSIMNTGELFF. CDR3 DNA: TGTGCCAGTAGTATCATGAACACCGGGGAGCTGTTTTTT.

V gene TRBV7-2 combines with J gene TRBJ2-3; 11 positions match TRBD2. The germline CDR1 and CDR2 sequences are SGHTA and FQGNSA. With V trimmed by 3 bases and J by 3 bases, 2 bases remained unmatched. The CDR3 contains 15 residues. This chain's CDR3 is CASSLLAGGTDTQYF. Here the CDR3 DNA reads TGTGCCAGCAGCTTGCTAGCGGGGGGTACAGATACGCAGTATTTT.

The V gene is TRBV6-1, the J gene TRBJ2-3; D not resolved. With 4 bases removed from V and 3 bases from J, the gap between germline ends came to 5 bases. The CDR3 covers 12 residues. Germline V gene data show CDR1 as MNHNS and CDR2 as SASEGT. The CDR3 region is CASSAGTDTQYF. In DNA form, the CDR3 reads TGTGCCAGCAGTGCCGGTACAGATACGCAGTATTTT.

The chain uses TRBV27 and TRBJ1-3; a possible D gene is TRBD1 (5 bases). Per the germline V gene, CDR1 is MNHEY and CDR2 is SMNVEV (reference sequence). The CDR3 consists of 15 residues. Trimming cost V 8 bases and J 3 bases, with 17 bases left between them. The DNA for the CDR3 is TGTGCCAGCTGGTCCCTGACGGGGGTTGGAAACACCATATATTTT. This translates into CASWSLTGVGNTIYF.

The gene calls are TRBV2 and TRBJ1-2, with D perhaps matching TRBD1 (5 bases). Germline loops: CDR1 SNHLY, CDR2 FYNNEI. The CDR3 sequence is 15 residues long. The germline V and J ends were trimmed by 7 bases and 4 bases, with 19 bases remaining between them. CDR3 DNA: TGTGCCAGCAAAACGGGGTGGGGGGACGGCTATGGCTACACCTTC. Protein product: CASKTGWGDGYGYTF.